The 11 T cell receptor beta chains below all came from one sample that was sequenced in a study of technical replicates of blood from a few donors. Here immunoSEQ multiplex PCR was the method, and the copy in TCRdb shows in-frame clones only, minus some. The sample lists under 90,000 clones; almost 98% were seen once. Sequencing input: T cells isolated from PBMCs. Receptors originate from a human donor in good health.

The chain combines TRBV14 with TRBJ2-7; D might be TRBD1 (6 bases). CDR1 is SGHDN and CDR2 is FVKESK in the germline V gene. Trimming cost V 4 bases and J 12 bases, with 16 bases left between them. CDR3 length: 12 residues. CDR3 loop: CASSLIPGHPYF. CDR3 coding DNA: TGTGCCAGCAGCCTTATTCCGGGACACCCGTACTTC.

The V and J genes are TRBV9 and TRBJ2-3; 7 positions agree with TRBD1. Germline CDR1 reads SGDLS; CDR2 reads YYNGEE. Trimming at V came to 3 bases and at J to 1 base, leaving 11 bases not matched to a gene. The CDR3 length is 17 residues. The CDR3 coding sequence is TGTGCCAGCAGCGCCCAACCAACCGGGACAGGCACAGATACGCAGTATTTT. This gives the protein CASSAQPTGTGTDTQYF.

This clone was seen a single time. This chain uses TRBV5-1 with TRBJ1-2; 9 bases agree with TRBD1. The germline V gene encodes CDR1 SGHRS and CDR2 YFSETQ. This CDR3 region has 15 residues. Trimming removed 0 bases from V and 4 bases from J; junction bases left unmatched: 4. CDR3 in DNA: TGCGCCAGCAGCTTGGAGGACAGGGGTACCTATGGCTACACCTTC. Translated: CASSLEDRGTYGYTF.

V usage is TRBV7-8 and J usage is TRBJ2-7, with D unresolved. V lost 4 bases to trimming and J lost 2 bases, with 9 bases between them. Germline V CDR1 and CDR2: SGHVS, FQNEAQ. This CDR3 has 13 amino acids. The CDR3 nucleotides are TGTGCCAGCAGCTCCCCGGTTGCCTACGAGCAGTACTTC. It codes for CASSSPVAYEQYF.

This chain uses TRBV28 with TRBJ2-1; TRBD1 agrees at 8 bases. Losses at the gene ends were 7 bases for V and 6 bases for J; bases not matched to a gene: 8. The CDR3 has 14 amino acids. Germline CDR1 is MDHEN and CDR2 is SYDVKM. The CDR3 loop is CASKGTGSPNEQFF. For the CDR3, the DNA is TGTGCCAGCAAGGGGACAGGATCCCCCAATGAGCAGTTCTTC.

This chain connects TRBV27 to TRBJ2-3; maybe TRBD2 (6 bases). V lost 0 bases, J lost 6 bases, and 16 bases lay in between. The germline CDR1 and CDR2 sequences are MNHEY and SMNVEV (reference sequence). This CDR3 has 16 amino acids. For the CDR3, the DNA is TGTGCCAGCAGTTTATCGCGGGCGGGACGTGGGGATACGCAGTATTTT. As protein: CASSLSRAGRGDTQYF.

The chain recombines TRBV6-1 with TRBJ2-3; D unresolved. CDR1 is MNHNS, CDR2 SASEGT, per germline. The CDR3 is made up of 12 amino acids. Between the trimmed V and J ends, which lost 5 bases and 6 bases, there was a span of 9 bases. CDR3 sequence (DNA): TGTGCCAGCAGTATGCTACAGGATACGCAGTATTTT. It yields the protein CASSMLQDTQYF.

The V and J genes are TRBV4-2 and TRBJ1-1; 7 positions match TRBD1. This CDR3 is 14 amino acids long. With 2 bases clipped from V and 5 bases from J, the junction kept 5 bases outside the gene matches. Germline lookup yields CDR1 LGHNA and CDR2 YNFKEQ. CDR3 protein: CASSQQTGLTEAFF. The CDR3 DNA reads as TGTGCCAGCAGCCAACAGACAGGGCTGACTGAAGCTTTCTTT.

This clone was picked up a small number of times. This chain links TRBV5-1 with TRBJ1-3; no firm D call. This CDR3 comprises 14 residues. V was cut by 5 bases and J by 2 bases, with 11 bases left in between. Germline V lookup: CDR1 SGHRS, CDR2 YFSETQ. The CDR3 spells CASRSDTPGNTIYF. CDR3 nucleotides: TGCGCCAGCAGGTCCGACACTCCTGGAAACACCATATATTTT. Filled out from reference TRBV5-1 and TRBJ1-3, the complete variable domain reads KAGVTQTPRYLIKTRGQQVTLSCSPISGHRSVSWYQQTPGQGLQFLFEYFSETQRNKGNFPGRFSGRQFSNSRSEMNVSTLELGDSALYLCASRSDTPGNTIYFGEGSWLTVV.

The V call is TRBV25-1, the J call TRBJ1-5; D possibly corresponds to TRBD1 (5 bases). Trimming took 2 bases from V and 6 from J, leaving 8 bases between them. From germline, CDR1 is MGHDK and CDR2 SYGVNS. CDR3 length: 13 residues. The chain's CDR3 is CASSEGRGQPQHF. CDR3 in DNA: TGTGCCAGCAGTGAAGGGAGGGGTCAGCCCCAGCATTTT.

The chain carries TRBV25-1 and TRBJ1-2; a weak D match, TRBD1 (5 bases). Germline V CDR1 and CDR2: MGHDK, SYGVNS. CDR3 length: 11 residues. Trimming left V 8 bases short and J 5 bases short, with 9 bases between. The CDR3 region has the DNA TGTGCCAGCTCTGGGGGGTATGGCTACACCTTC. This encodes CASSGGYGYTF.